This T cell receptor beta chain was identified in a study of blood T cell repertoires in COVID-19 (dated by TCRdb to between 2020 and 2021). Regarding the complete study: Collaborator samples came from the United States, Italy and Spain and covered acute and convalescent phases of COVID-19. Subjects who had been exposed to COVID-19, were actively infected with it, or had recovered from it provided the deeply sampled blood TCRbeta repertoires that made up the dataset. A de-identified subject ID, COVID-19 status, age in years and sex were almost always included in the sample metadata. The repertoires were released in a freely available public database meant as a resource for research on the immune response to SARS-CoV-2. The material from the prospective study consisted of cDNA or gDNA derived from T cells, B-cell-depleted T cells, or PBMCs. Where available, HLA class I and class II types were taken from metadata supplied by the sample provider and were not determined by assay-based typing. The samples were drawn from the first 160 participants of the ongoing ImmuneRACE study and from 1,254 subjects provided by 6 global collaborators.

The immunoSEQ Assay, a bias-controlled multiplex PCR, was used to amplify TCRbeta CDR3 regions from genomic DNA. As for the authors' bioinformatics: Within the assay, amplification of reference gene primers was used to estimate how many nucleated cells each sample contained. To quantify the absolute abundance of each unique TCRbeta CDR3 rearrangement, sequence reads were collapsed and filtered. Productive Simpson clonality was computed per sample as the square root of Simpson's diversity index over productive rearrangements. Imported from immuneACCESS, the table was reduced by TCRdb to in-frame sequences with V and J called. These copies leave out some clones; in studies compared against another copy, an unresolved V gene accounts for under half, and the cause of the remainder is not known. The V and J calls and clone size come from that table; D and trimming were worked out from the DNA. This sample has 100,000 or so clones in its table, and about 90% of those were observed once. The ten largest account for around 4.4% of the sample.

Here is what the overall study found, with its caveats: The quantity of clinical and demographic metadata differed by source and by participant and was supplied without curation.

Each collaborating institution followed its own protocols to collect whole blood in K2EDTA tubes. For TCRbeta analysis, collaborator samples were shipped as frozen whole blood, as isolated PBMCs, or as DNA extracted from either sample type. With regard to this clone: The target of this receptor is not known. Base qualities are not recorded, but no much larger clone differs from it by a single base.

The specimen was peripheral blood. The source is a man younger than 30 with acute or convalescent COVID-19.

The nucleotides read TGTGCCAGCAGTCTGTTAACTACAGGGCTAGTAGGGGCAGGAGCCAATCAGCCCCAGCATTTT. The encoded protein is CASSLLTTGLVGAGANQPQHF. Recombination connected TRBV2 to TRBJ1-5; a tentative D match to TRBD1 spans 6 bases. The CDR3 runs 21 amino acids, cysteine and phenylalanine included. CDR3 DNA only is kept here, 63 bases in frame from base 1. Trimming at the junction amounts to 5 bases on V and 3 bases on J, and the germline ends lie 32 bases apart. In the germline V gene, CDR1 corresponds to SNHLY and CDR2 to FYNNEI.